This paragraph reports one T cell receptor (beta chain). This record comes from a study of blood T cell repertoires in COVID-19. Sequenced by immunoSEQ multiplex PCR; TCRdb stores in-frame clones only, minus some. The repertoire includes 85,000 to 95,000 clones, 86% of them detected once, and 18% sits in the top ten. V lost 2 bases, J lost 10 bases, and 12 bases lay in between. Germline lookup yields CDR1 SGHNT and CDR2 YENEEA. The CDR3 has 13 residues. This clonotype was obtained from an elderly woman with acute or convalescent COVID-19. The specimen sequenced was peripheral blood. The rearrangement links TRBV11-3 to TRBJ2-1; perhaps TRBD1 as D (5 bases). The CDR3 DNA is TGTGCCAGCAGCTTAACCTCGAAGGGGGAGCAGTTCTTC. This gives the protein CASSLTSKGEQFF.